This is a list of T cell receptor beta chains from one sample in a study of T cell repertoires in cytomegalovirus infection. MiXCR was run by TCRdb on the reads, yielding one entry per CDR3 protein. The sample consists of about 450,000 distinct CDR3 sequences, roughly a third of them appearing once. Sequencing input: PBMCs. These receptors all stem from a human donor in good health (CMV status not recorded). Some clones in this sample may be carry-over from other donors' samples. The CDR3 runs from the conserved cysteine through the conserved F or W. A D gene is named only where the DNA matches it firmly. Size is stated for part of the rows, as once, few or many counts, or as a class when the clone is expanded.

size | J | length | V | D | DNA | CDR3
- | TRBJ2-7 | 19 | TRBV5-1 | - | TGCGCCAGCAGCTTGGATTCGTTCCCATTGGACCCAGGATCCTACGAGAAGTACTTC | CASSLDSFPLDPGSYEKYF
many | TRBJ2-3 | 16 | TRBV7-8 | TRBD1 | TGTGCCAGCAGCCCCCGGACAGGGACCGGCACAGATACGCAGTATTTT | CASSPRTGTGTDTQYF
- | TRBJ2-1 | 16 | TRBV14 | TRBD2 | TGTGCCAGCAGCGCACCCGGCACGGGGGGGTTCAATGAGCAGTTCTTC | CASSAPGTGGFNEQFF
few | TRBJ2-5 | 21 | TRBV7-9 | - | TGTGCCAGCAGCTTTCCACTACTACTCGAGGATTCCCGGACATTTCAAGAGACCCAGTACTTC | CASSFPLLLEDSRTFQETQYF
few | TRBJ2-7 | 13 | TRBV28 | - | TGTGCCAGCAGCCCTACAGGGTCCCACGAGCAGTACTTC | CASSPTGSHEQYF
- | TRBJ1-1 | 14 | TRBV19 | - | TGTGCCAGTACCGAGCCGGGGGCCGGGACTGAAGCTTTCTTT | CASTEPGAGTEAFF
many | TRBJ2-7 | 15 | TRBV7-2 | - | TGTGCCAGCAGCCAAGATCTAAGGAGCTCCTACGAGCAGTACTTC | CASSQDLRSSYEQYF
few | TRBJ1-5 | 16 | TRBV15 | - | TGTGCCACCAGCAGAGGCGATGGGGGGGAGGGTCAGCCCCAGCATTTT | CATSRGDGGEGQPQHF
few | TRBJ1-6 | 14 | TRBV6-5 | - | TGTGCCAGCGCCGAGGGGCCGTATAATTCACCCCTCCACTTT | CASAEGPYNSPLHF
few | TRBJ2-1 | 12 | TRBV11-2 | - | TGTGCCAGCAGCCGGGGGTGGGATGAGCAGTTCTTC | CASSRGWDEQFF
- | TRBJ2-2 | 14 | TRBV18 | - | TGTGCCAGCTCACCAACCCAGAGAACCGGGGAGCTGTTTTTT | CASSPTQRTGELFF
- | TRBJ2-2 | 18 | TRBV4-2 | TRBD1 | TGTGCCAACACCGTCTACCGAAGGACAGGACGGAACACCGGGGAGCTGTTTTTT | CANTVYRRTGRNTGELFF
- | TRBJ1-1 | 16 | TRBV7-2 | TRBD1 | TGTGCCAGCAGCATCGCCCCTCCAGGGGGGGGGACTGAAGCTTTCTTT | CASSIAPPGGGTEAFF
many | TRBJ1-1 | 16 | TRBV7-8 | - | TGTGCCAGCAGCTTAACGGCAGGGCGCGGGAACACTGAAGCTTTCTTT | CASSLTAGRGNTEAFF
few | TRBJ2-1 | 12 | TRBV12-3/TRBV12-4 | TRBD2 | TGTGCCGCGACTAGCGGTTACAATGAGCAGTTCTTC | CAATSGYNEQFF
- | TRBJ2-2 | 15 | TRBV6-6 | TRBD1 | TGTGCCAGCAGTTTACAGGGGACCGGCACCGGGGAGCTGTTTTTT | CASSLQGTGTGELFF
- | TRBJ2-3 | 14 | TRBV19 | TRBD1 | TGTGCCAGGCGGACAGGGGGAGCGGAATATACGCAGTATTTT | CARRTGGAEYTQYF
few | TRBJ1-5 | 13 | TRBV6-2/TRBV6-3 | - | TGTGCCAGCAGAGATATTGGCAATCAGCCCCAGCATTTT | CASRDIGNQPQHF
few | TRBJ2-7 | 16 | TRBV3-1 | - | TGTGCCAGCAGCCAAGGTGTCGCGGGACAGTCGGTGGAGCAGTACTTC | CASSQGVAGQSVEQYF
- | TRBJ2-2 | 17 | TRBV7-2 | TRBD2 | TGTGCCAGCAGCTTAGATGGGACTAGCGGGGCAACCGGGGAGCTGTTTTTT | CASSLDGTSGATGELFF
- | TRBJ2-1 | 12 | TRBV20-1 | - | TGCAGTGCTAGGCCCAGGTACAATGAGCAGTTCTTC | CSARPRYNEQFF
once | TRBJ1-5 | 16 | TRBV20-1 | TRBD1 | TGCAGTGCTAGGGACCGACAGGGGACGTGGAATCAGCCCCAGCATTTT | CSARDRQGTWNQPQHF
- | TRBJ2-7 | 17 | TRBV4-1 | TRBD2 | TGCGCCAGCAGCCAAGATTGGGGACTAGCGGGGAGGAACGAGCAGTACTTC | CASSQDWGLAGRNEQYF
few | TRBJ1-4 | 17 | TRBV7-9 | TRBD1 | TGTGCCAGCAGCCCAAGGACAGGCCACCGGTCTCACGAAAAACTGTTTTTT | CASSPRTGHRSHEKLFF
- | TRBJ2-7 | 14 | TRBV6-8 | - | TGTGCCAGCGGGGCTACTATGCCCGGCTACGAGACGTACTTC | CASGATMPGYETYF
many | TRBJ2-7 | 15 | TRBV11-2 | TRBD1 | TGTGCCAGCAGCATGGGACAGGCGTCGCCATACGAGCAGTACTTC | CASSMGQASPYEQYF
- | TRBJ2-7 | 15 | TRBV12-3/TRBV12-4 | - | TGTGCCAGCAGTTCCCCCAGCACGGCGGTCTACGAGCAGTACTTC | CASSSPSTAVYEQYF
- | TRBJ2-2 | 16 | TRBV28 | - | TGTGCCAGCAGTTTATATGCCCGACAGGCGGTGTGGGAGCTGTTTTTT | CASSLYARQAVWELFF
- | TRBJ1-2 | 11 | TRBV2 | TRBD1 | TGTGCCACCGGGACAGGGCATGGCTACACCTTC | CATGTGHGYTF
- | TRBJ2-1 | 15 | TRBV6-2/TRBV6-3 | TRBD2 | TGTGCCAGCAGAAATAGCGGGGGGGCATTCAATGAGCAGTTCTTC | CASRNSGGAFNEQFF
- | TRBJ2-6 | 14 | TRBV7-4 | - | TGTGCCAGCAGGTCAGGGATGGGGGCCAACGTCCTGACTTTC | CASRSGMGANVLTF
- | TRBJ2-5 | 13 | TRBV4-2 | - | TGTGCCAGCAGCCAAGGCCAGGCAGAGACCCAGTACTTC | CASSQGQAETQYF
- | TRBJ2-3 | 14 | TRBV20-1 | - | TGCAGTGCTAGAGATCTTGCCAGCACAGATACGCAGTATTTT | CSARDLASTDTQYF
- | TRBJ1-2 | 18 | TRBV7-2 | - | TGTGCCAGCAGCTTATGGGGGTCTCGAGCACGGACAGACTATGGCTACACCTTC | CASSLWGSRARTDYGYTF
many | TRBJ2-1 | 15 | TRBV6-5 | - | TGTGCCAGCAGTCGGTTGGGGCAAGCCTACAATGAGCAGTTCTTC | CASSRLGQAYNEQFF
- | TRBJ2-2 | 16 | TRBV29-1 | TRBD2 | TGCAGCGTTGAAGTCAGCGGGGGCAAAAACACCGGGGAGCTGTTTTTT | CSVEVSGGKNTGELFF
- | TRBJ2-7 | 17 | TRBV5-5 | - | TGTGCCAGCAGCTTTACAGAGCCAACAAGCTCGTACTACGAGCAGTACTTC | CASSFTEPTSSYYEQYF
- | TRBJ1-3 | 15 | TRBV15 | - | TGTGCCACCAGCAGAGATTCAGGACCTGGAAACACCATATATTTT | CATSRDSGPGNTIYF
- | TRBJ2-3 | 16 | TRBV7-2 | - | TGTGCCAGCAGCTTAGAAGAAGGGTGGGGCACAGATACGCAGTATTTT | CASSLEEGWGTDTQYF
- | TRBJ1-6 | 14 | TRBV6-1 | - | TGTCCAGGCAGCAGGCATGGAGATAATTCACCCCTACACTTT | CPGSRHGDNSPLHF
- | TRBJ2-3 | 17 | TRBV9 | - | TGTGCCAGCAGCGTAGGTGGGGGGCACCGAAGCACAGATACGCAGTATTTT | CASSVGGGHRSTDTQYF
- | TRBJ1-6 | 16 | TRBV7-6 | TRBD1 | TGTGCCAGCAGCCCTGGGACAGGGGGTAATGGTTCACCCCTCCACTTT | CASSPGTGGNGSPLHF
few | TRBJ1-6 | 13 | TRBV5-4 | TRBD1 | TGTGCCAGCAGCAGGGACAGTCATTCACCCCTCCACTTT | CASSRDSHSPLHF
- | TRBJ2-1 | 15 | TRBV6-2/TRBV6-3 | - | TGTGCCAGCAGTAAGACAGTACCCTCCTACAATGAGAAGTTCTTC | CASSKTVPSYNEKFF
- | TRBJ1-2 | 16 | TRBV7-9 | TRBD1 | TGTGCCAGCAGCGCTGAGGGACAGCCCAGGGGTTATGGCTACACCTTC | CASSAEGQPRGYGYTF